This T cell receptor (beta chain) was identified in a study of preoperative IRX-2 immunotherapy in early breast cancer. Using immunoSEQ multiplex PCR, the repertoire was profiled, and TCRdb retains in-frame clones only, with some absent. The data contain roughly 93,000 clones, around 86% of them singletons. Treatment in this sample: preoperative locoregional IRX-2 cytokine immunotherapy. Preoperative locoregional IRX-2 cytokine immunotherapy was tested in the phase Ib source study. This clone was recorded once. V lost 6 bases to trimming and J lost 6 bases; unmatched junction nucleotides: 11. Germline V gene data show CDR1 as MDHEN and CDR2 as SYDVKM. The length of the CDR3 is 15 residues.

This receptor was identified in a human donor with breast cancer. The V and J genes are TRBV28 and TRBJ1-1; 9 bases are a match to TRBD1. Sequences were derived from tumor tissue, sampled after IRX-2 immunotherapy. The CDR3, as DNA: TGTGCCAGCAGCTATAAACAGGGGGCGTTAGCTGAAGCTTTCTTT. It is translated as CASSYKQGALAEAFF.